This passage covers 2 T cell receptor beta chains from one sample sequenced in a study of blood T cells in healthy people across ages. The use of a sample-barcoded 5' primer and a J-beta primer mix characterized a second PCR of roughly 6 to 11 cycles. TCRdb re-derived calls from the 5' RACE reads in MiXCR, one entry per CDR3 protein. This sample has 1.5 million to 2 million distinct CDR3 sequences, with under 30% found just once. The sample was blood. The source of these receptors is a young woman in good health.

The chain has TRBV13 and TRBJ2-5, with 9 bases identical to TRBD1. The DNA matches TRBJ2-7 better at its end, which makes the J call doubtful. This CDR3 region has 14 residues. The germline V gene has CDR1 PRHDT and CDR2 FYEKMQ (reference sequence). The CDR3 loop reads CARTLGQGINEQYF. In nucleotides, the CDR3 is TGTGCCCGCACCCTTGGACAGGGGATCAACGAGCAGTACTTC.

The chain has TRBV2 and TRBJ1-1; D may be TRBD1 (6 bases). The CDR3 runs 13 residues. The ends were cut back, 4 bases at V and 12 bases at J, with 18 bases in the middle. Germline CDR1 and CDR2: SNHLY and FYNNEI. The chain's CDR3 is CASSAEGGERTFF. CDR3 sequence (DNA): TGTGCCAGCAGTGCTGAGGGGGGGGAGAGAACTTTCTTT. Full variable domain (rest looked up from reference TRBV2 and TRBJ1-1): EPEVTQTPSHQVTQMGQEVILRCVPISNHLYFYWYRQILGQKVEFLVSFYNNEISEKSEIFDDQFSVERPDGSNFTLKIRSTKLEDSAMYFCASSAEGGERTFFGQGTRLTVV.